The 16 T cell receptor beta chains in this list originate from one sample, sequenced in a study of immune evolution from preneoplasia to lung adenocarcinoma. TCRdb's table, derived via immunoSEQ multiplex PCR, lists solely in-frame clones and lacks some. The sample records more than 3,500 clones, about 75% being singletons. The sequencing input was FFPE minimally invasive lung adenocarcinoma tissue. All receptors derive from a person aged 55-85 years with lung adenocarcinoma.

This clone was observed a handful of times. This chain uses TRBV6-1 with TRBJ1-1; TRBD1 might be the D (5 bases). V shed 5 bases and J shed 7 bases, with 17 bases lying between them. Germline V gene data show CDR1 as MNHNS and CDR2 as SASEGT. The CDR3 consists of 14 residues. The CDR3 region has the DNA TGTGCCAGCAGTACCCGACAGCGGGAAGTTGAAGCTTTCTTT. This sequence encodes CASSTRQREVEAFF.

The chain joins TRBV5-6 to TRBJ1-2, with D possibly being TRBD1 (5 bases). Looked up from germline, CDR1 is SGHDT and CDR2 is YYEEEE. This CDR3 comprises 12 residues. V was shortened by 5 bases and J by 10 bases, with 15 bases between the two germline ends. CDR3 sequence (DNA): TGTGCCAGCAGTGTGGGGCTATCCCTCTACACCTTC. It is translated as CASSVGLSLYTF.

This clone has a handful of counts. The chain joins TRBV6-1 to TRBJ2-7; 10 nucleotides align to TRBD2. The V and J ends lost 0 bases and 1 base, in that order; junction bases with no gene match: 0. Germline CDR1 and CDR2: MNHNS and SASEGT. CDR3 size: 15 residues. The CDR3 protein is CASSEAAGGSYEQYF. CDR3 bases: TGTGCCAGCAGTGAAGCAGCGGGAGGGTCCTACGAGCAGTACTTC.

The CDR3 nucleotides are TGCAGCGTTGAACCGACAGGGCCAGAGACCCAGTACTTC. This gives the protein CSVEPTGPETQYF. The chain carries TRBV29-1 and TRBJ2-5, with 7 nucleotides matching TRBD1. The CDR3 covers 13 residues. V lost 2 bases and J lost 4; bases outside the gene matches: 4. The germline gives CDR1 SQVTM, CDR2 ANQGSEA. Using reference TRBV29-1 and TRBJ2-5 for the parts outside the CDR3, the full variable domain is SAVISQKPSRDICQRGTSLTIQCQVDSQVTMMFWYRQQPGQSLTLIATANQGSEATYESGFVIDKFPISRPNLTFSTLTVSNMSPEDSSIYLCSVEPTGPETQYFGPGTRLLVL.

This chain connects TRBV4-1 to TRBJ2-7, with D possibly matching TRBD1 (6 bases). The CDR3 extends over 13 amino acids. The germline V gene encodes CDR1 MGHRA and CDR2 YSYEKL. V was shortened by 2 bases and J by 5 bases, with 10 bases between the two germline ends. The CDR3 loop reads CASSQHHRDEQYF. As DNA, the CDR3 is TGCGCCAGCAGCCAACACCACAGGGACGAGCAGTACTTC.

This clone was detected a few times. The V and J genes are TRBV7-8 and TRBJ2-7; D ambiguous. CDR3 size: 12 residues. V was shortened by 5 bases and J by 6 bases, with 11 bases between the two germline ends. CDR1 is SGHVS, CDR2 FQNEAQ, per germline. In nucleotides, the CDR3 is TGTGCCAGCAGCGAGGTAGGGCTCGAGCAGTACTTC. Translation gives CASSEVGLEQYF. Using reference TRBV7-8 and TRBJ2-7 for the parts outside the CDR3, the full variable domain is GAGVSQSPRYKVAKRGQDVALRCDPISGHVSLFWYQQALGQGPEFLTYFQNEAQLDKSGLPSDRFFAERPEGSVSTLKIQRTQQEDSAVYLCASSEVGLEQYFGPGTRLTVT.

This chain links TRBV14 with TRBJ2-7, with 11 bases identical to TRBD1. Looked up from germline, CDR1 is SGHDN and CDR2 is FVKESK. After removal of 4 bases from V and 2 bases from J, the junction contained 1 base not matched to a gene. The CDR3 runs to 14 residues. In DNA, the CDR3 is TGTGCCAGCAGCCGGGGACAGGGGGCCTACGAGCAGTACTTC. Translation: CASSRGQGAYEQYF.

The chain has TRBV4-3 and TRBJ1-3; D is unclear. The CDR3 runs 17 residues. Trimming removed 1 base at V and 2 bases at J, with 15 bases between. Looked up from germline, CDR1 is LGHNA and CDR2 is YSLEER. In DNA, the CDR3 is TGCGCCAGCAGCCAAGTCTGGGGTGGGTACCCTGGAAACACCATATATTTT. As protein: CASSQVWGGYPGNTIYF.

The chain has TRBV27 and TRBJ2-7; the match to TRBD1 covers 9 bases. The CDR3 runs 16 residues. Germline values: CDR1 MNHEY, CDR2 SMNVEV (reference sequence). The junction had 12 bases not matched to a gene; V was cut back by 5 bases and J by 4 bases. In nucleotides, the CDR3 is TGTGCCAGCAGTGCCTTTTTTGGGACAGGGCTATACGAGCAGTACTTC. This sequence encodes CASSAFFGTGLYEQYF.

This chain uses TRBV6-6 with TRBJ1-2, with D perhaps TRBD1 (6 bases). The germline V gene encodes CDR1 MNHNY and CDR2 SVGAGI (reference sequence). The V and J ends lost 2 bases and 8 bases respectively, with 15 bases between them. This CDR3 is built from 14 residues. The DNA for the CDR3 is TGTGCCAGCAGTTACGATACAGGGCCCATCGGCTACACCTTC. This encodes CASSYDTGPIGYTF.

The chain has TRBV25-1 and TRBJ1-1; TRBD1 is a possible D gene (5 bases). The CDR3 is made up of 13 amino acids. Germline CDR1 reads MGHDK; CDR2 reads SYGVNS. The V end lost 6 bases, the J end lost 2 bases, and 10 bases lay between the germline ends. The CDR3 DNA reads as TGTGCCAGCAGGGACGGGGCCAACACTGAAGCTTTCTTT. Amino acids: CASRDGANTEAFF. Full variable domain (remainder filled in from reference TRBV25-1 and TRBJ1-1): EADIYQTPRYLVIGTGKKITLECSQTMGHDKMYWYQQDPGMELHLIHYSYGVNSTEKGDLSSESTVSRIRTEHFPLTLESARPSHTSQYLCASRDGANTEAFFGQGTRLTVV.

In its sample, this clone ranks as large. V is TRBV5-1 and J is TRBJ2-1; TRBD2 matches 11 bases. V was pared by 0 bases and J by 7 bases, with 9 bases of the junction left unmatched. The CDR3 is 17 amino acids. Germline lookup yields CDR1 SGHRS and CDR2 YFSETQ. The CDR3 sequence is CASSLGLAGGIRNEQFF. Here the CDR3 DNA reads TGCGCCAGCAGCTTGGGATTAGCGGGAGGGATAAGAAATGAGCAGTTCTTC. Drawing the rest from reference TRBV5-1 and TRBJ2-1, the complete variable domain is KAGVTQTPRYLIKTRGQQVTLSCSPISGHRSVSWYQQTPGQGLQFLFEYFSETQRNKGNFPGRFSGRQFSNSRSEMNVSTLELGDSALYLCASSLGLAGGIRNEQFFGPGTRLTVL.

The gene calls are TRBV9 and TRBJ1-5, with D unclear. This CDR3 region has 15 residues. Germline CDR1 is SGDLS and CDR2 is YYNGEE. V was pared by 0 bases and J by 2 bases, with 9 bases between. The CDR3 sequence is CASSVDAQRNQPQHF. The CDR3 nucleotides read TGTGCCAGCAGCGTAGACGCGCAACGCAATCAGCCCCAGCATTTT.

The rearrangement uses TRBV10-1 and TRBJ1-1; TRBD1 is a possible D gene (6 bases). V lost 4 bases and J 4 bases, leaving 13 bases between the germline ends. The CDR3 consists of 14 residues. Germline V lookup: CDR1 WNHNN, CDR2 SYGVQD (reference sequence). CDR3 coding DNA: TGCGCCAGCAGTGGGGACACCCAGGTCACTGAAGCTTTCTTT. It is translated as CASSGDTQVTEAFF.

This clone was counted only a few times. The chain couples TRBV7-2 to TRBJ2-5; D gene ambiguous. CDR1 SGHTA and CDR2 FQGNSA come from the germline V gene. This CDR3 is 14 amino acids long. Trimming removed 1 base from V and 2 bases from J, with 8 bases in between. The CDR3 here is CASSLGQLQETQYF. The CDR3 nucleotides are TGTGCCAGCAGCTTAGGGCAGCTTCAAGAGACCCAGTACTTC. Filled out from reference TRBV7-2 and TRBJ2-5, the complete variable domain reads GAGVSQSPSNKVTEKGKDVELRCDPISGHTALYWYRQSLGQGLEFLIYFQGNSAPDKSGLPSDRFSAERTGGSVSTLTIQRTQQEDSAVYLCASSLGQLQETQYFGPGTRLLVL.

J is TRBJ2-5 and V is TRBV29-1; a weak D match, TRBD1 (6 bases). Trimming stripped 5 bases from V and 3 bases from J, with 16 bases between. There are 14 residues in the CDR3. CDR1 SQVTM and CDR2 ANQGSEA come from the germline V gene. The CDR3 region has the DNA TGCAGCGTTAGTTCTGGGGGCGGAAAAGAGACCCAGTACTTC. This sequence encodes CSVSSGGGKETQYF.